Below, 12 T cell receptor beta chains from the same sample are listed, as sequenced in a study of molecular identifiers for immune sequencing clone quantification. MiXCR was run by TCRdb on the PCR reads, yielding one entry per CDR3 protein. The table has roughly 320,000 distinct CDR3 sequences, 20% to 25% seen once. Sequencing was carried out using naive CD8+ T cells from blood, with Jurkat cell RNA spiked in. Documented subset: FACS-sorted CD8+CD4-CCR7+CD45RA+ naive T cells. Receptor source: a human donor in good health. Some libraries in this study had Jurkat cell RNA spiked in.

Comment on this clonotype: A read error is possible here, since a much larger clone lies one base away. CDR3 nucleotides: TGTGCCAGCAGTGGGGGACTAGCGGGGCCACCAGAGACCCAGCACTTC. Encoded protein: CASSGGLAGPPETQHF. This chain connects TRBV12-3 or TRBV12-4 to TRBJ2-5; 13 bases fit TRBD2. The CDR3 has 16 residues.

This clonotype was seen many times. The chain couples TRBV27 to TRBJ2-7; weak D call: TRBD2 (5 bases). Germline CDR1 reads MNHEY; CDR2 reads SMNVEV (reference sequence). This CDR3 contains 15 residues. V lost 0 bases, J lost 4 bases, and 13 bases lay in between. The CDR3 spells CASSLSLSGIYEQYF. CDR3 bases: TGTGCCAGCAGTTTATCGTTGTCGGGGATATACGAGCAGTACTTC.

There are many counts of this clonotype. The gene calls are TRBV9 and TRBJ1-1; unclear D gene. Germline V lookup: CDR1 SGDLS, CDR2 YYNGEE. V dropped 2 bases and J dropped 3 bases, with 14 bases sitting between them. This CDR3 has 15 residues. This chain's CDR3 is CASSVYQYGDTEAFF. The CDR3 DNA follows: TGTGCCAGCAGCGTTTACCAGTACGGTGACACTGAAGCTTTCTTT.

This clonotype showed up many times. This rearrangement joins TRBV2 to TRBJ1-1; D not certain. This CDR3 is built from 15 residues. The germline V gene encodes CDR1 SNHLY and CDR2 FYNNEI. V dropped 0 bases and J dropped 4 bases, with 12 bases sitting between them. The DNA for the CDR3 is TGTGCCAGCAGTGAAGCGTACTTAGGTGGCACTGAAGCTTTCTTT. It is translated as CASSEAYLGGTEAFF.

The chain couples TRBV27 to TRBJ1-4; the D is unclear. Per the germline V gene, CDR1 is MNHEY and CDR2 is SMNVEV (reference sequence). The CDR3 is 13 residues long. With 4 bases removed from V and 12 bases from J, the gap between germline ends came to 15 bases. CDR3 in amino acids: CASSSPPFEELFF. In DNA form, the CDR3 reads TGTGCCAGCAGTTCCCCCCCCTTCGAGGAACTGTTTTTT.

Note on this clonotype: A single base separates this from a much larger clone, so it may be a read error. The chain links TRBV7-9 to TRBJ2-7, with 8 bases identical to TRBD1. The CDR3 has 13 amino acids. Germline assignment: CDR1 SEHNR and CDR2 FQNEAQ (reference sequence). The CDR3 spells CAGSYPTGGEQYF. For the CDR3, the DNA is TGTGCCGGCAGCTACCCTACAGGGGGTGAGCAGTACTTC. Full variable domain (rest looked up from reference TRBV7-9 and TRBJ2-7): DTGVSQNPRHKITKRGQNVTFRCDPISEHNRLYWYRQTLGQGPEFLTYFQNEAQLEKSRLLSDRFSAERPKGSFSTLEIQRTEQGDSAMYLCAGSYPTGGEQYFGPGTRLTVT.

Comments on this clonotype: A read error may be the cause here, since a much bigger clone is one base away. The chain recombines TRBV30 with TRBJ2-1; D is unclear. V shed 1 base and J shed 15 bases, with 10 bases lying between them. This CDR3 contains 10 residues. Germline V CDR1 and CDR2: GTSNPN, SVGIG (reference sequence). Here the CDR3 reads CAWSDVGLFF. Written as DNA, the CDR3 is TGTGCCTGGAGTGATGTAGGGCTGTTCTTC.

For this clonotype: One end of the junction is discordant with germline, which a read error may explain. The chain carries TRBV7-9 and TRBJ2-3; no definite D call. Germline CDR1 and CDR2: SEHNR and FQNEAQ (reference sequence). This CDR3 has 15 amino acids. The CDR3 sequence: CAGSQIGTFTDTQYF. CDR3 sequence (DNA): TGTGCCGGCAGCCAAATCGGTACATTCACAGATACGCAGTATTTT.

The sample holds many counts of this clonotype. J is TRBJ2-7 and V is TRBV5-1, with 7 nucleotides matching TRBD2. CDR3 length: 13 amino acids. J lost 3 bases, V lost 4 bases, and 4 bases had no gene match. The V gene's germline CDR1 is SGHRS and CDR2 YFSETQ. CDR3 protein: CASSDGRIYEQYF. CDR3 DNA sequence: TGCGCCAGCAGCGACGGGAGGATCTACGAGCAGTACTTC.

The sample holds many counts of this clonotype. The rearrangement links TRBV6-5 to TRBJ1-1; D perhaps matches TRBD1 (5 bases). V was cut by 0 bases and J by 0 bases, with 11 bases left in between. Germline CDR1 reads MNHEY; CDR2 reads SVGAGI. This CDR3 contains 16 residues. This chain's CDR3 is CASSYSAGGMNTEAFF. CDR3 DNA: TGTGCCAGCAGTTACTCTGCCGGGGGTATGAACACTGAAGCTTTCTTT.

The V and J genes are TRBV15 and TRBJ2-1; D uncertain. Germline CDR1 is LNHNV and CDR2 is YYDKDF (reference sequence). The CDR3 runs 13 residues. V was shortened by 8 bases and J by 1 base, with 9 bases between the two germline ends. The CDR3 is CATVGDSYNEQFF. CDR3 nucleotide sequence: TGTGCCACCGTGGGTGATTCCTACAATGAGCAGTTCTTC.

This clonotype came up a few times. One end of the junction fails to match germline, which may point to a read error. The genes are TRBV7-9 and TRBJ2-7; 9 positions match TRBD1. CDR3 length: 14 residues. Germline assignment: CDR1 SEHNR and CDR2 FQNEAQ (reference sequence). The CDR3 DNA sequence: TGTGCCGGCAGCCCTTGGGACAGGGCTAACGAGCAGTACTTC. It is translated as CAGSPWDRANEQYF. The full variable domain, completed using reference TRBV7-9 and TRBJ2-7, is DTGVSQNPRHKITKRGQNVTFRCDPISEHNRLYWYRQTLGQGPEFLTYFQNEAQLEKSRLLSDRFSAERPKGSFSTLEIQRTEQGDSAMYLCAGSPWDRANEQYFGPGTRLTVT.